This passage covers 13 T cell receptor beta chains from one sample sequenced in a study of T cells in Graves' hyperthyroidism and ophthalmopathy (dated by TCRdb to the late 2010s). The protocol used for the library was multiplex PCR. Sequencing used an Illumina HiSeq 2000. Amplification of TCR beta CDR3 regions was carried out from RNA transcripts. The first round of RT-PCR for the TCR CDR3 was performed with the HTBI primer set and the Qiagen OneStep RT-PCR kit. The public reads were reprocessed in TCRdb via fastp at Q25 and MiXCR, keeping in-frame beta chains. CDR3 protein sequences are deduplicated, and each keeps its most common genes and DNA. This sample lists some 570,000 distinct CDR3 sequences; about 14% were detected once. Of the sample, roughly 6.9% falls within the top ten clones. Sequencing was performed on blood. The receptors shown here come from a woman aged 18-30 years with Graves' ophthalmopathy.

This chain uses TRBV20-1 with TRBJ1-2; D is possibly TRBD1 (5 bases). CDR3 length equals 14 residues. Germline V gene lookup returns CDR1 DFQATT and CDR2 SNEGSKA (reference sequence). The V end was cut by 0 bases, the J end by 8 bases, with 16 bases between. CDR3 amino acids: CSARDWAGSGGYTF. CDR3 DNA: TGCAGTGCTAGAGATTGGGCAGGGAGTGGGGGCTACACCTTC.

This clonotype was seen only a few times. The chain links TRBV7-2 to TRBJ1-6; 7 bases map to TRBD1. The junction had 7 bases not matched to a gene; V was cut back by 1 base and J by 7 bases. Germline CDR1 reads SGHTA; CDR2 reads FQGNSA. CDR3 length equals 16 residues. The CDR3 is CASSLDWDSRNSPLHF. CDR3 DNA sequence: TGTGCCAGCAGCTTAGACTGGGACAGCCGAAATTCACCCCTCCACTTT.

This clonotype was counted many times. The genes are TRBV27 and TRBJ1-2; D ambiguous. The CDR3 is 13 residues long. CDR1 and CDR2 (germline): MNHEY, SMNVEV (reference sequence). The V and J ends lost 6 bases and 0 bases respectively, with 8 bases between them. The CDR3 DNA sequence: TGTGCCAGCAGCTTAGCAGCTAACTATGGCTACACCTTC. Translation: CASSLAANYGYTF.

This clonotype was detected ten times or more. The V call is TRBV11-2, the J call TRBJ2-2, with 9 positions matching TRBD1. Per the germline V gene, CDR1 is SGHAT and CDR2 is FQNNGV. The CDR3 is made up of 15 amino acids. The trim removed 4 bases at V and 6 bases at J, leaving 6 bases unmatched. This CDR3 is CASSSGTGRSGELFF. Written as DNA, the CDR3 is TGTGCCAGCAGCTCGGGGACAGGGAGGTCCGGGGAGCTGTTTTTT.

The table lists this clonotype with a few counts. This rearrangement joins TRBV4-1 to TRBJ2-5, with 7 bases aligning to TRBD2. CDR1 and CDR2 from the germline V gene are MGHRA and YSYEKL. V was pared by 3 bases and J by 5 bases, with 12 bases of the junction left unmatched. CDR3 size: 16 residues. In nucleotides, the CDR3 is TGCGCCAGCAGCCACTTGAGCGGGGCGAATAGGGAGACCCAGTACTTC. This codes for CASSHLSGANRETQYF.

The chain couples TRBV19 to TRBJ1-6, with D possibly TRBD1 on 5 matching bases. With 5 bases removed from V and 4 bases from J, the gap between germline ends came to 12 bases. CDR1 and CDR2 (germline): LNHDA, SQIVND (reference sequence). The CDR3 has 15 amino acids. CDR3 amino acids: CASSPGPKYNSPLHF. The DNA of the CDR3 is TGTGCCAGTAGTCCGGGACCGAAGTATAATTCACCCCTCCACTTT.

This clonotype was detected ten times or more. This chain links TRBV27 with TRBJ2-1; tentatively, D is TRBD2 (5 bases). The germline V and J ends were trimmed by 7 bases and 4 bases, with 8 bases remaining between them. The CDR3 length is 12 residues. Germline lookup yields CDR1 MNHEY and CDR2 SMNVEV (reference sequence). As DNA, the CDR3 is TGTGCCAGCATGACGGGGTACAATGAGCAGTTCTTC. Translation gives CASMTGYNEQFF.

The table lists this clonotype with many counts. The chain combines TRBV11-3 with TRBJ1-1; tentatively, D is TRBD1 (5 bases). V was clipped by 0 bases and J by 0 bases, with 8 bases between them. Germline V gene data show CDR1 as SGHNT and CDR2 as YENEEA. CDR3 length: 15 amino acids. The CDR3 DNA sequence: TGTGCCAGCAGCTTAGAGGGGACCCTGAACACTGAAGCTTTCTTT. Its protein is CASSLEGTLNTEAFF.

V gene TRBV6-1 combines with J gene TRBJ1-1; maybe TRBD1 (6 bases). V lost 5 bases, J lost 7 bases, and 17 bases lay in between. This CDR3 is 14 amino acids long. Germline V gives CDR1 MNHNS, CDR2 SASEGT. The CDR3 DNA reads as TGTGCCAGCAGTTCCTACAGGGATAAGGGTGAAGCTTTCTTT. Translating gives CASSSYRDKGEAFF.

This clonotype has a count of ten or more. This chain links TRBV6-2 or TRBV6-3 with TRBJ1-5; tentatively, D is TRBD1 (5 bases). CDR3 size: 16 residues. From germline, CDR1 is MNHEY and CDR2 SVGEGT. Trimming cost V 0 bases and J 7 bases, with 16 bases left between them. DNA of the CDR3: TGTGCCAGCAGTTACTCCACAGCGAGGGGTGAACAGCCCCAGCATTTT. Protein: CASSYSTARGEQPQHF.

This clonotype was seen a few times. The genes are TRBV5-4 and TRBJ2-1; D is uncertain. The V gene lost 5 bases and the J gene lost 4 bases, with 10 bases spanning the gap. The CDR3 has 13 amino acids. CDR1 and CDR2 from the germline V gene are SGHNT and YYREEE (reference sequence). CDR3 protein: CASSGHPYNEQFF. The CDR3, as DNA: TGTGCCAGCAGTGGTCACCCGTACAATGAGCAGTTCTTC. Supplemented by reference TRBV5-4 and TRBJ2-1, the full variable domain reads ETGVTQSPTHLIKTRGQQVTLRCSSQSGHNTVSWYQQALGQGPQFIFQYYREEENGRGNFPPRFSGLQFPNYSSELNVNALELDDSALYLCASSGHPYNEQFFGPGTRLTVL.

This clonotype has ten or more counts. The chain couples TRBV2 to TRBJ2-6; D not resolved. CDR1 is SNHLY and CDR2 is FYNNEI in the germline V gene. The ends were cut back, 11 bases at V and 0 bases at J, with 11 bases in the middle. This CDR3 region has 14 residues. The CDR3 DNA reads TGTGCCTTACAGACCTACTCTGGGGCCAACGTCCTGACTTTC. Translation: CALQTYSGANVLTF.

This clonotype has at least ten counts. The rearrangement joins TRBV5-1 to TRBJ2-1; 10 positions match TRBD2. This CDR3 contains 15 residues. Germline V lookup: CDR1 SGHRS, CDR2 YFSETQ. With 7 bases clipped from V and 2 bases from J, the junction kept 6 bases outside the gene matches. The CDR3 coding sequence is TGCGCCAGCCGGACCGGGACTAGCGCCTACAATGAGCAGTTCTTC. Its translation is CASRTGTSAYNEQFF.